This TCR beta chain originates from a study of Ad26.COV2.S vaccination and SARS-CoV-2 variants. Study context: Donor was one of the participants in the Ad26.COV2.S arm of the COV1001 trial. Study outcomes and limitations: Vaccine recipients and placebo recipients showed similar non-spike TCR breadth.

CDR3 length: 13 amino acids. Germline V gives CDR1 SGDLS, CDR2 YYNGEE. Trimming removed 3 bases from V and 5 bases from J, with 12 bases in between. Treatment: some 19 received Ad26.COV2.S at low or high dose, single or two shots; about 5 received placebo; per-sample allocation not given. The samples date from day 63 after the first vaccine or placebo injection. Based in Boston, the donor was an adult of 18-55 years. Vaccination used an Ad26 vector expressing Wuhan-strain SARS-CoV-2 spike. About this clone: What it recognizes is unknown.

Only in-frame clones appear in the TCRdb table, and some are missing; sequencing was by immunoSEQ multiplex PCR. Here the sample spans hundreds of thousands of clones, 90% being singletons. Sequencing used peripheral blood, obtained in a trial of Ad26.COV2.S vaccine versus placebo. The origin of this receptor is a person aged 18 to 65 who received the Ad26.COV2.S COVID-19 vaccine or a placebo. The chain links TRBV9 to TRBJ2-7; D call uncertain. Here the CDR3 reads CASSAYTVDEQYF. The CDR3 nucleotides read TGTGCCAGCAGCGCTTATACCGTGGACGAGCAGTACTTC.